The 6 T cell receptor beta chains below come from one sample, sequenced in a study of shared clonotypes between healthy human individuals (dated by TCRdb to 2020 to 2022). The library was prepared using the immunoSEQ multiplex PCR assay. Sourced from immuneACCESS, this table was stored by TCRdb with only in-frame sequences that have V and J called. A share of the clones is absent; for the studies checked, an unresolved V gene accounts for under half, and the remainder has no known explanation. This sample holds 2 million to 2.5 million clones; approximately 94% were observed only once. The top ten constitute around 0.13% of the sample. The source material was naive CD4+ T cells sorted from blood. The sample's cell subset or site label, decoded: CD45RA+ positively selected. These receptors came from a young man in good health.

The genes are TRBV15 and TRBJ2-3; D is unclear. This CDR3 has 17 amino acids. The ends were cut back, 3 bases at V and 2 bases at J, with 18 bases in the middle. The germline CDR1 and CDR2 sequences are LNHNV and YYDKDF (reference sequence). In DNA form, the CDR3 reads TGTGCCACCAGCAGTCCGTCTAGAGAGGACCCCACAGATACGCAGTATTTT. Amino acid sequence: CATSSPSREDPTDTQYF.

The gene calls are TRBV13 and TRBJ2-4; TRBD2 might be the D (6 bases). This CDR3 is 14 amino acids long. Per germline, CDR1 PRHDT and CDR2 FYEKMQ (reference sequence). V shed 2 bases and J shed 6 bases, with 11 bases lying between them. This CDR3 is CASSLKGLLNIQYF. The DNA of the CDR3 is TGTGCCAGCAGCTTAAAGGGACTCCTAAACATTCAGTACTTC.

This chain joins TRBV5-1 and TRBJ1-4, with D uncertain. V lost 0 bases and J 5 bases, leaving 5 bases between the germline ends. The CDR3 consists of 13 residues. Germline CDR1 SGHRS, CDR2 YFSETQ. CDR3 protein: CASSLALNEKLFF. The CDR3 DNA sequence: TGCGCCAGCAGCTTGGCCCTAAATGAAAAACTGTTTTTT.

The gene calls are TRBV27 and TRBJ2-7, with D possibly TRBD2 on 7 matching bases. The germline CDR1 and CDR2 sequences are MNHEY and SMNVEV (reference sequence). Trimming took 5 bases from V and 6 from J, leaving 17 bases between them. CDR3 size: 14 residues. DNA of the CDR3: TGTGCCAGCAGTAGGGGGGGGCAATCGAGCGAGCAGTACTTC. Translation gives CASSRGGQSSEQYF.

This clone showed up just once. The genes are TRBV28 and TRBJ2-7, with D possibly being TRBD1 (6 bases). V was pared by 3 bases and J by 2 bases, with 11 bases between. Per germline, CDR1 MDHEN and CDR2 SYDVKM. The CDR3 covers 14 residues. The CDR3 coding sequence is TGTGCCAGCAGTTTTCCAGGGGTAGCCTACGAGCAGTACTTC. Its translation: CASSFPGVAYEQYF. Supplemented by reference TRBV28 and TRBJ2-7, the full variable domain reads DVKVTQSSRYLVKRTGEKVFLECVQDMDHENMFWYRQDPGLGLRLIYFSYDVKMKEKGDIPEGYSVSREKKERFSLILESASTNQTSMYLCASSFPGVAYEQYFGPGTRLTVT.

The J gene is TRBJ1-4, the V gene TRBV10-3; D is possibly TRBD1 (6 bases). CDR3 size: 16 residues. Trimming took off 2 bases at V and 0 bases at J, with 10 bases between the two ends. Germline V gene lookup returns CDR1 ENHRY and CDR2 SYGVKD. CDR3 DNA sequence: TGTGCCATCAGTGAGCGGGCAGGGGCAACTAATGAAAAACTGTTTTTT. Protein: CAISERAGATNEKLFF.